These 28 T cell receptor beta chains were all obtained from the same sample, sequenced in a study of T-cell memory formation after mild COVID-19. MiXCR was run by TCRdb on the 5' RACE reads, yielding one entry per CDR3 protein. The table includes approximately 490,000 distinct CDR3 sequences, roughly 20% detected once. The source material was PBMCs or a T cell subset sorted from them (not recorded which). These receptors all stem from an adult woman who had mild COVID-19 (a few samples of this study predate the infection). Cell type and time point are not known.

The rearrangement joins TRBV29-1 to TRBJ1-1, with D possibly being TRBD1 (5 bases). The CDR3 runs 13 residues. CDR1 and CDR2 from the germline V gene are SQVTM and ANQGSEA. V was clipped by 7 bases and J by 0 bases, with 12 bases between them. The CDR3 protein is CSAHAGMNTEAFF. CDR3 sequence (DNA): TGCAGCGCCCACGCAGGGATGAACACTGAAGCTTTCTTT. Combining the CDR3 with reference TRBV29-1 and TRBJ1-1 gives the whole variable domain SAVISQKPSRDICQRGTSLTIQCQVDSQVTMMFWYRQQPGQSLTLIATANQGSEATYESGFVIDKFPISRPNLTFSTLTVSNMSPEDSSIYLCSAHAGMNTEAFFGQGTRLTVV.

This clonotype was counted only a few times. The chain uses TRBV11-2 and TRBJ1-2; D is possibly TRBD1 (5 bases). Trimming removed 5 bases from V and 1 base from J, with 14 bases in between. This CDR3 contains 15 residues. Germline values: CDR1 SGHAT, CDR2 FQNNGV. This chain's CDR3 is CASSPPERGNYGYTF. The CDR3 DNA sequence: TGTGCCAGCAGCCCCCCAGAAAGGGGTAACTATGGCTACACCTTC.

The V and J genes are TRBV3-1 and TRBJ2-2; possibly TRBD1 for D (6 bases). V shed 4 bases and J shed 7 bases, with 16 bases lying between them. This CDR3 spans 15 amino acids. CDR1 is LGHDT, CDR2 YNNKEL, per germline (reference sequence). DNA for the CDR3: TGTGCCAGCAGCCTACGATCGACAGGTTTCGGGGAGCTGTTTTTT. Its protein is CASSLRSTGFGELFF.

This clonotype was seen only a few times. V gene TRBV4-1 combines with J gene TRBJ1-1; tentatively, D is TRBD1 (5 bases). The germline CDR1 and CDR2 sequences are MGHRA and YSYEKL. This CDR3 has 14 residues. V lost 4 bases to trimming and J lost 2 bases, with 11 bases between them. CDR3 DNA sequence: TGCGCCAGCAGCCCGACAGCCCGTAACACTGAAGCTTTCTTT. This codes for CASSPTARNTEAFF.

This chain joins TRBV6-1 and TRBJ2-6, with D uncertain. The CDR3 totals 15 residues. CDR1 is MNHNS, CDR2 SASEGT, per germline. Trimming shortened V by 8 bases and J by 0 bases, and 11 bases separated the two germline ends. CDR3 protein: CASLEWDSGANVLTF. CDR3 in DNA: TGTGCCAGCCTCGAATGGGACTCTGGGGCCAACGTCCTGACTTTC.

This chain connects TRBV7-9 to TRBJ2-7; perhaps TRBD1 as D (5 bases). The CDR3 consists of 14 residues. V lost 5 bases to trimming and J lost 4 bases, with 15 bases between them. CDR1 SEHNR and CDR2 FQNEAQ come from the germline V gene (reference sequence). The CDR3 spells CASSPDTRWYEQYF. The CDR3 region has the DNA TGTGCCAGCAGCCCGGACACCCGGTGGTACGAGCAGTACTTC.

The chain is built from TRBV9 and TRBJ2-7, with D possibly being TRBD1 (6 bases). The CDR3 loop spans 16 amino acids. V was clipped by 3 bases and J by 1 base, with 17 bases between them. CDR1 and CDR2 (germline): SGDLS, YYNGEE. The CDR3 here is CASSASSGTPSYEQYF. The CDR3 DNA is TGTGCCAGCAGCGCCTCCTCCGGGACACCTTCCTACGAGCAGTACTTC.

The DNA of the CDR3 is TGTGCCAGCAGCTTAGCGGAGGCGGGAGACCCGCCAGATACGCAGTATTTT. Protein sequence: CASSLAEAGDPPDTQYF. The chain is built from TRBV7-2 and TRBJ2-3; 7 bases agree with TRBD2. In germline, CDR1 is SGHTA, CDR2 FQGNSA. This CDR3 region has 17 residues. Trimming removed 0 bases from V and 4 bases from J; junction bases left unmatched: 10.

The sample holds a few counts of this clonotype. The V and J genes are TRBV5-5 and TRBJ2-1; possible D gene TRBD2, 6 bases. CDR1 is SGHKS and CDR2 is YYEKEE in the germline V gene (reference sequence). The ends were cut back, 2 bases at V and 7 bases at J, with 16 bases in the middle. CDR3 length equals 15 residues. DNA for the CDR3: TGTGCCAGCAGCTTCTTCGGGACTGGGGGGAATGAGCAGTTCTTC. Translated, it gives CASSFFGTGGNEQFF.

V usage is TRBV5-5 and J usage is TRBJ2-7; D is uncertain. Germline V CDR1 and CDR2: SGHKS, YYEKEE (reference sequence). Trimming removed 2 bases at V and 3 bases at J, with 15 bases between. This CDR3 has 15 amino acids. The CDR3 sequence is CASSLHSGQHYEQYF. The CDR3 DNA follows: TGTGCCAGCAGCTTACACTCCGGGCAGCACTACGAGCAGTACTTC. Full variable domain (remainder filled in from reference TRBV5-5 and TRBJ2-7): DAGVTQSPTHLIKTRGQQVTLRCSPISGHKSVSWYQQVLGQGPQFIFQYYEKEERGRGNFPDRFSARQFPNYSSELNVNALLLGDSALYLCASSLHSGQHYEQYFGPGTRLTVT.

The chain uses TRBV6-6 and TRBJ2-1; 9 bases are shared with TRBD2. The CDR3 runs to 18 residues. Germline V CDR1 and CDR2: MNHNY, SVGAGI (reference sequence). The junction had 13 bases not matched to a gene; V was cut back by 6 bases and J by 1 base. The chain's CDR3 is CASRTTRASGASYNEQFF. DNA for the CDR3: TGTGCCAGCAGGACGACACGGGCTAGCGGGGCTTCCTACAATGAGCAGTTCTTC.

The chain recombines TRBV7-3 with TRBJ2-3; D gene uncertain. From germline, CDR1 is SGHTA and CDR2 FQGTGA. V gave up 10 bases and J gave up 2 bases, with 16 bases separating them. The CDR3 sequence is 14 residues long. The DNA for the CDR3 is TGTGCCACTAAACGCGACACGTACACAGATACGCAGTATTTT. Its protein product is CATKRDTYTDTQYF.

DNA of the CDR3: TGCGCCAGCAGCCAAGATTGGCAGGGCTCCTACGAGCAGTACTTC. Translating it yields CASSQDWQGSYEQYF. The chain combines TRBV4-1 with TRBJ2-7, with a tentative D call TRBD1 (5 bases). Trimming took off 0 bases at V and 0 bases at J, with 9 bases between the two ends. The CDR3 spans 15 residues. Germline V CDR1 and CDR2: MGHRA, YSYEKL.

The genes are TRBV7-2 and TRBJ1-2, with 8 nucleotides matching TRBD1. The CDR3 runs to 14 residues. The germline gives CDR1 SGHTA, CDR2 FQGNSA. The junction had 6 bases not matched to a gene; V was cut back by 3 bases and J by 6 bases. The CDR3 DNA reads as TGTGCCAGCAGCTTCCGTTCAGGGGGCGATGGCTACACCTTC. This translates into CASSFRSGGDGYTF.

This clonotype showed up just a few times. The CDR3 DNA follows: TGTGCCAGCACAGAAGCGGCCGAGACAGGGACCTACGAGCAGTACTTC. This encodes CASTEAAETGTYEQYF. The gene calls are TRBV7-6 and TRBJ2-7; 7 bases map to TRBD1. Losses at the gene ends were 7 bases for V and 2 bases for J; bases not matched to a gene: 14. This CDR3 region has 16 residues. Per germline, CDR1 SGHVS and CDR2 FNYEAQ.

The chain employs TRBV12-3 or TRBV12-4 and TRBJ2-1, with 7 bases aligning to TRBD2. The junction had 6 bases not matched to a gene; V was cut back by 6 bases and J by 4 bases. CDR3 length equals 14 residues. In DNA, the CDR3 is TGTGCCAGCAGCCAGGGACTACTTTACAATGAGCAGTTCTTC. The encoded protein is CASSQGLLYNEQFF.

J is TRBJ2-3 and V is TRBV10-3; 11 bases map to TRBD2. CDR1 and CDR2 (germline): ENHRY, SYGVKD. V dropped 4 bases and J dropped 2; count of bases not matched to a gene: 5. The CDR3 covers 16 residues. The CDR3, as DNA: TGTGCCATCAGTGTGGTACTAGCGGGAGTCACAGATACGCAGTATTTT. This codes for CAISVVLAGVTDTQYF.

V gene TRBV6-5 combines with J gene TRBJ1-4; D gene uncertain. Germline CDR1 and CDR2: MNHEY and SVGAGI. V lost 6 bases, J lost 6 bases, and 14 bases lay in between. The CDR3 totals 14 residues. The CDR3 region is CASSPGRLDEKLFF. The CDR3 bases are TGTGCCAGCAGCCCCGGCAGGCTGGATGAAAAACTGTTTTTT.

In its sample, this clonotype was seen once. The chain links TRBV5-1 to TRBJ2-1, with a weak D call TRBD2 (5 bases). Trimming cost V 0 bases and J 6 bases, with 10 bases left between them. Looked up from germline, CDR1 is SGHRS and CDR2 is YFSETQ. This CDR3 spans 14 amino acids. DNA of the CDR3: TGCGCCAGCAGCTTGGCGACCGAGGGCAATGAGCAGTTCTTC. Translation gives CASSLATEGNEQFF. Full variable domain (remainder filled in from reference TRBV5-1 and TRBJ2-1): KAGVTQTPRYLIKTRGQQVTLSCSPISGHRSVSWYQQTPGQGLQFLFEYFSETQRNKGNFPGRFSGRQFSNSRSEMNVSTLELGDSALYLCASSLATEGNEQFFGPGTRLTVL.

This clonotype has a handful of counts. The chain uses TRBV7-2 and TRBJ2-3; D uncertain. CDR3 length: 14 amino acids. V lost 2 bases to trimming and J lost 0 bases, with 6 bases between them. The germline gives CDR1 SGHTA, CDR2 FQGNSA. CDR3 DNA: TGTGCCAGCAGCTTACTGTGGAGCACAGATACGCAGTATTTT. Translated: CASSLLWSTDTQYF.

The chain couples TRBV7-6 to TRBJ2-3, with D maybe TRBD1 (6 bases). The CDR3 runs 16 residues. Germline loops: CDR1 SGHVS, CDR2 FNYEAQ. V was trimmed by 7 bases and J by 2 bases, leaving 19 bases between them. As DNA, the CDR3 is TGTGCCAGCAACCAACAAGTCATGGGGGCCACAGATACGCAGTATTTT. It codes for CASNQQVMGATDTQYF. Full variable domain (outside the CDR3, taken from reference TRBV7-6 and TRBJ2-3): GAGVSQSPRYKVTKRGQDVALRCDPISGHVSLYWYRQALGQGPEFLTYFNYEAQQDKSGLPNDRFSAERPEGSISTLTIQRTEQRDSAMYRCASNQQVMGATDTQYFGPGTRLTVL.

This rearrangement joins TRBV4-3 to TRBJ2-3; TRBD2 matches at 7 bases. This CDR3 is 16 amino acids long. CDR1 LGHNA and CDR2 YSLEER come from the germline V gene. After removal of 1 base from V and 6 bases from J, the junction contained 10 bases not matched to a gene. CDR3 coding DNA: TGCGCCAGCAGCCAAGGGGCGGGAGTGACGGGGGATACGCAGTATTTT. Encoded protein: CASSQGAGVTGDTQYF.

This clonotype was found a few times. This chain joins TRBV5-6 and TRBJ2-1; 10 bases align to TRBD1. J gave up 1 base and V 3 bases, and 7 bases lay outside the gene matches. Germline CDR1 is SGHDT and CDR2 is YYEEEE. This CDR3 region has 17 residues. The CDR3 DNA sequence: TGTGCCAGCAGCTCGCTGATGGGACAGGGGTCCTACAATGAGCAGTTCTTC. As protein: CASSSLMGQGSYNEQFF.

As to this clonotype: One end of the junction is discordant with germline, which a read error may explain. The chain has TRBV18 and TRBJ2-4; 8 bases fit TRBD1. Germline CDR1 is KGHSH and CDR2 is LQKENI. The CDR3 runs 17 residues. CDR3 sequence (DNA): TGTGCCAGCTCACCACGGGGGACAGGTCTGACCAAAGACATTCAGTACTTC. It encodes CASSPRGTGLTKDIQYF.

The chain combines TRBV4-1 with TRBJ2-1, with TRBD1 matching 10 bases. The germline CDR1 and CDR2 sequences are MGHRA and YSYEKL. The CDR3 runs to 14 residues. The junction had 1 base not matched to a gene; V was cut back by 1 base and J by 7 bases. The CDR3 spells CASSQGGQGNEQFF. In nucleotides, the CDR3 is TGCGCCAGCAGCCAAGGGGGACAGGGGAATGAGCAGTTCTTC.

The chain is built from TRBV12-3 or TRBV12-4 and TRBJ1-2, with a tentative D call TRBD1 (5 bases). V lost 4 bases to trimming and J lost 2 bases, with 17 bases between them. The CDR3 covers 16 residues. As DNA, the CDR3 is TGTGCCAGCAGTTCCCCATGGGGGGTGAGAAACTATGGCTACACCTTC. Translated, it gives CASSSPWGVRNYGYTF.

The table lists this clonotype with a few counts. The rearrangement joins TRBV6-5 to TRBJ1-1; no reliable D call. The CDR3 covers 13 residues. Germline lookup yields CDR1 MNHEY and CDR2 SVGAGI. Trimming removed 7 bases from V and 0 bases from J, with 9 bases in between. CDR3 in amino acids: CASIGGLNTEAFF. The CDR3 bases are TGTGCCAGCATAGGCGGATTGAACACTGAAGCTTTCTTT.

In its sample, this clonotype was seen a few times. The gene calls are TRBV5-1 and TRBJ2-5; TRBD1 is a possible D gene (6 bases). Trimming pared 4 bases from V and 3 bases from J, leaving 13 bases between. The V gene's germline CDR1 is SGHRS and CDR2 YFSETQ. The CDR3 runs to 14 residues. The CDR3 region is CASSTSGAEETQYF. The CDR3 DNA sequence: TGCGCCAGCAGCACTTCAGGGGCAGAAGAGACCCAGTACTTC.